The rows below give T cell receptor beta chains drawn from one sample of a study of graft-versus-host responses after intestinal transplantation. Clones were sequenced by immunoSEQ multiplex PCR, and TCRdb holds only the in-frame ones, with some missing. Of about 24,000 clones listed, approximately 40% were seen once; the top ten hold around 0.66%. Sequencing was performed on alloreactive CD4+ T cells from a mixed lymphocyte reaction culture, taken before intestinal transplant. Receptors were obtained from a human patient who received an intestinal transplant. CDR3s include the opening cysteine and the closing phenylalanine or tryptophan. Each record gives: CDR3 length, J gene, V gene, CDR3 protein.

>15|TRBJ2-3|TRBV25-1
CASSSRQGRADTQYF
>15|TRBJ2-1|TRBV7-9
CASTHLAGGADEQFF
>14|TRBJ2-1|TRBV7-2
CASSLIYLLNEQFF
>14|TRBJ2-3|TRBV5-5
CASSLRAATDTQYF
>17|TRBJ2-1|TRBV19
CASSIGSLVYTRIEQFF
>11|TRBJ2-4|TRBV20-1
CSARRRSIQYF
>13|TRBJ1-5|TRBV19
CASSMVLRMPQHF
>14|TRBJ1-1|TRBV2
CASSVQGTYTEAFF
>15|TRBJ2-3|TRBV6-1
CASRTGTSGTDTQYF
>21|TRBJ2-1|TRBV19
CASSDLTFGVAGGSSYNEQFF
>15|TRBJ2-7|TRBV4-2
CASSQAAGAFYEQYF
>14|TRBJ2-3|TRBV6-6
CASSYSGLTDTQYF
>14|TRBJ2-5|TRBV5-8
CASSPLGVQETQYF
>14|TRBJ2-7|TRBV9
CASSVSDRFYEQYF
>15|TRBJ2-7|TRBV7-2
CASSIAALSSYEQYF
>15|TRBJ2-5|TRBV5-1
CASRRTGALWETQYF
>15|TRBJ2-1|TRBV6-6
CASSPDFPLYNEQFF
>12|TRBJ1-2|TRBV6-5
CASSSEYYGYTF
>11|TRBJ1-1|TRBV18
CASSPDREAFF
>17|TRBJ1-6|TRBV7-2
CASSLTGPGVYNSPLHF
>15|TRBJ2-3|TRBV7-9
CASSLAGVRTDTQYF
>14|TRBJ2-2|TRBV27
CASSSGLVAGELFF
>15|TRBJ2-3|TRBV5-1
CASNSDPGRPDTQYF
>15|TRBJ1-6|TRBV19
CASSETTANNSPLHF
>15|TRBJ1-3|TRBV9
CASSVAPQAGNTIYF
>17|TRBJ2-7|TRBV27
CASSLSYASVSSYEQYF
>13|TRBJ2-5|TRBV2
CASSPARIGTQYF
>19|TRBJ2-3|TRBV29-1
CSVRAGTGVLFSTTDTQYF
>14|TRBJ1-1|TRBV6-5
CASSYSSMNTEAFF
>16|TRBJ2-2|TRBV6-5
CASSYSRTSWTGELFF
>15|TRBJ1-4|TRBV4-1
CASSQDVRTNEKLFF
>18|NA|TRBV2
CASSDLGVAGGPSYEQYF
>15|TRBJ2-2|TRBV5-1
CASGGESTNTGELFF
>16|TRBJ2-4|TRBV28
CASSLVTSGLINIQYF
>16|TRBJ2-7|TRBV19
CASSIVGGTLAYEQYF
>16|TRBJ1-2|TRBV4-2
CASSHPLGGRVYGYTF
>15|TRBJ2-3|TRBV6-1
CASNPSGRAPDTQYF
>15|TRBJ1-6|TRBV7-9
CASSLVDTPNSPLHF
>16|TRBJ2-3|TRBV9
CASSVVGGQGTDTQYF
>16|TRBJ2-7|TRBV4-3
CASSQRTTATSYEQYF
>14|TRBJ2-7|TRBV6-1
CASSEGSSSYEQYF
>11|TRBJ1-4|TRBV6-6
CASSVGVKLFF
>12|TRBJ2-1|TRBV6-5
CASRGRYNEQFF
>19|TRBJ2-3|TRBV5-5
CASSLLGGGVGGRTDTQYF
>15|TRBJ2-3|TRBV4-2
CASSQDGTPTDTQYF